The 14 T cell receptor beta chains below were found in one sample sequenced in a study of blood T cells in healthy people across ages (dated by TCRdb to between 2015 and 2017). The method was 5' RACE. The listed sequencing device is Illumina HiSeq 2500. A second PCR of roughly 7 to 11 cycles was performed with a sample-barcoded 5' primer and a J-beta primer mix. TCRdb reworked the public reads: Q25 trimming with fastp, MiXCR clone assembly, productive beta chains retained. One record per CDR3 amino acid sequence lists the most common genes and DNA. Recorded for this sample are 1.5 million to 2 million distinct CDR3 sequences; just under 50% of them occurred a single time. Over 2% of the sample rests with the top ten. Sample: blood. These receptor sequences come from a woman between 40 and 55 years old in good health.

The chain employs TRBV7-6 and TRBJ2-7; D is perhaps TRBD1 (6 bases). The CDR3 has 13 amino acids. Trimming took 5 bases from V and 5 from J, leaving 13 bases between them. Germline V CDR1 and CDR2: SGHVS, FNYEAQ. CDR3 sequence (DNA): TGTGCCAGCAGCGCCTATCAGGGGAACGAGCAGTACTTC. As protein: CASSAYQGNEQYF.

This clonotype came up once. The chain couples TRBV10-3 to TRBJ2-5; TRBD1 is a possible D gene (6 bases). Trimming cost V 3 bases and J 3 bases, with 8 bases left between them. The CDR3 has 13 residues. The germline gives CDR1 ENHRY, CDR2 SYGVKD. The CDR3 is CAISDRQEETQYF. As DNA, the CDR3 is TGTGCCATCAGTGACAGACAGGAAGAGACCCAGTACTTC.

Here the CDR3 DNA reads TGTGCCAGCAGCTTCGCTAGCGGGGGTTTCGAGACCCAGTACTTC. This translates into CASSFASGGFETQYF. V usage is TRBV7-2 and J usage is TRBJ2-5, with TRBD2 matching over 10 bases. The germline CDR1 and CDR2 sequences are SGHTA and FQGNSA. The junction had 6 bases not matched to a gene; V was cut back by 3 bases and J by 5 bases. The CDR3 runs to 15 residues.

The V gene is TRBV18, the J gene TRBJ2-7; the match to TRBD2 covers 9 bases. Per germline, CDR1 KGHSH and CDR2 LQKENI. Trimming removed 3 bases from V and 4 bases from J; junction bases left unmatched: 7. The length of the CDR3 is 15 residues. The CDR3: CASSPSPAGGYEQYF. DNA of the CDR3: TGTGCCAGCTCACCTTCCCCAGCGGGGGGATACGAGCAGTACTTC.

This clonotype was counted a few times. The chain couples TRBV7-9 to TRBJ2-3, with 7 bases fitting TRBD1. Trimming at V came to 5 bases and at J to 5 bases, leaving 13 bases not matched to a gene. Germline V gives CDR1 SEHNR, CDR2 FQNEAQ (reference sequence). There are 16 residues in the CDR3. The CDR3 coding sequence is TGTGCCAGCAGCCCGAGGGGACAGAAGAATAGAGATACGCAGTATTTT. The encoded protein is CASSPRGQKNRDTQYF.

V gene TRBV4-3 combines with J gene TRBJ2-3; D might be TRBD2 (6 bases). The CDR3 runs 20 residues. Trimming removed 0 bases from V and 2 bases from J, with 24 bases in between. CDR1 is LGHNA and CDR2 is YSLEER in the germline V gene. The CDR3: CASSQDLPGVSLLSTDTQYF. CDR3 DNA sequence: TGCGCCAGCAGCCAAGATCTCCCGGGGGTTTCCCTTCTCTCCACAGATACGCAGTATTTT.

The gene calls are TRBV6-5 and TRBJ2-6; D gene ambiguous. Trimming left V 2 bases short and J 2 bases short, with 10 bases between. The V gene's germline CDR1 is MNHEY and CDR2 SVGAGI. The CDR3 runs to 16 residues. CDR3 in amino acids: CASSYQANTGANVLTF. The CDR3 region has the DNA TGTGCCAGCAGTTACCAGGCAAACACTGGGGCCAACGTCCTGACTTTC.

This clonotype was seen only a few times. The chain recombines TRBV11-2 with TRBJ2-5, with TRBD2 identical over 8 bases. CDR1 is SGHAT, CDR2 FQNNGV, per germline. The CDR3 length is 13 residues. The trim removed 5 bases at V and 3 bases at J, leaving 2 bases unmatched. The chain's CDR3 is CASSGTRKETQYF. In nucleotides, the CDR3 is TGTGCCAGCAGCGGGACTAGGAAAGAGACCCAGTACTTC.

The chain recombines TRBV7-2 with TRBJ1-2; 10 nucleotides match TRBD1. This CDR3 spans 13 amino acids. The V and J ends lost 7 bases and 7 bases, in that order; junction bases with no gene match: 6. Germline lookup yields CDR1 SGHTA and CDR2 FQGNSA. CDR3 protein: CASTQRTGGGYTF. The CDR3, as DNA: TGTGCCAGCACCCAACGGACAGGGGGTGGCTACACCTTC.

The V call is TRBV11-2, the J call TRBJ1-6, with D perhaps TRBD1 (6 bases). Germline V CDR1 and CDR2: SGHAT, FQNNGV. The CDR3 length is 16 residues. Trimming left V 4 bases short and J 7 bases short, with 17 bases between. The CDR3 protein is CASSSTGGAGNSPLHF. The CDR3 DNA reads TGTGCCAGCAGCTCAACCGGGGGGGCAGGGAATTCACCCCTCCACTTT.

The CDR3 bases are TGTGCCAGCAAGCTTAGGGGGCAGCAAGAGACCCAGTACTTC. It is translated as CASKLRGQQETQYF. The V call is TRBV6-5, the J call TRBJ2-5; 7 bases are a match to TRBD1. The CDR3 covers 14 residues. V lost 7 bases, J lost 2 bases, and 7 bases stayed unmatched. Germline lookup yields CDR1 MNHEY and CDR2 SVGAGI.

The V and J genes are TRBV12-3 or TRBV12-4 and TRBJ2-1; D is tentatively TRBD1 or TRBD2 (5 bases each). The CDR3 runs 16 residues. Deletions cut 2 bases from V and 6 bases from J, with 17 bases between. The CDR3 protein is CASSLRVGVLGNEQFF. The CDR3 DNA reads as TGTGCCAGCAGTTTACGGGTGGGGGTCTTAGGCAATGAGCAGTTCTTC.

CDR3 protein: CSARKLAYEQYF. The CDR3 DNA is TGCAGTGCTAGAAAATTAGCGTACGAGCAGTACTTC. J is TRBJ2-4 and V is TRBV20-1; D is perhaps TRBD2 (5 bases). The J call is doubtful: the DNA matches TRBJ2-7 better. The germline V gene has CDR1 DFQATT and CDR2 SNEGSKA (reference sequence). The CDR3 runs to 12 residues.

The chain employs TRBV4-2 and TRBJ2-7, with 10 positions matching TRBD2. V trimming: 0 bases; J trimming: 2 bases; junction bases outside the gene matches: 4. Germline CDR1 and CDR2: LGHNA and YNFKEQ. The CDR3 consists of 16 residues. In DNA form, the CDR3 reads TGTGCCAGCAGCCAAGATAGCGGGGGGACCCCCTACGAGCAGTACTTC. It yields the protein CASSQDSGGTPYEQYF.